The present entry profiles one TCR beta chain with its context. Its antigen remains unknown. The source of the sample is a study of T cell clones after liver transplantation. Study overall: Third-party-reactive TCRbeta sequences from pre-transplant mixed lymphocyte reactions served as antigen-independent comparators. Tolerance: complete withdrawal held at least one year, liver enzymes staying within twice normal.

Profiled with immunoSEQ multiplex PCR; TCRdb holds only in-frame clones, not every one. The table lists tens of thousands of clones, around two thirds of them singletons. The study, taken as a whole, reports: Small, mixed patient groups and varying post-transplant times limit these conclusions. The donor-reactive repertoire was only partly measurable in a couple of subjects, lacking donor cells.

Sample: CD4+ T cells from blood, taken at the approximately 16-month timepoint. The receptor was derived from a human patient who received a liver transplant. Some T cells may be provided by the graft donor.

The CDR3 sequence: CASSQTPGLGTDTQYF. CDR3 nucleotides: TGCGCCAGCAGCCAAACCCCGGGGTTAGGGACAGATACGCAGTATTTT. This chain joins TRBV4-3 and TRBJ2-3, with D possibly TRBD2 on 5 matching bases. The germline gives CDR1 LGHNA, CDR2 YSLEER. The CDR3 spans 16 residues. Trimming left V 2 bases short and J 3 bases short, with 15 bases between.